A selection of T cell receptor beta chains follows, all from one sample in a study of T cell responses to AZD1222 COVID-19 vaccine. This table comes from immunoSEQ multiplex PCR, and its TCRdb copy is limited to in-frame clones, with some not included. The profile shows under 200,000 clones, around 90% of them singletons. The material was peripheral blood, obtained on day 0 of AZD1222 vaccination. These receptors originate from an adult in good health. Each CDR3 is given with its conserved first and last residue. A D gene is named only where the DNA matches it firmly. Some rows have no size entry. The others give once, few or many, or a class for an expanded clone.

-,-,TRBJ1-1,TRBV14,TGTGCCAGCAGCGGGACGTTGGGAACTGAAGCTTTCTTT,CASSGTLGTEAFF
TRBD1,-,TRBJ1-4,TRBV30,TGTGCCTGGAGTGTTACCCTGGGACAGGCTAATGAAAAACTGTTTTTT,CAWSVTLGQANEKLFF
-,-,TRBJ1-2,TRBV6-5,TGTGCCAGCAGTCGGACCAAGGGGAACTATGGCTACACCTTC,CASSRTKGNYGYTF
-,-,TRBJ2-3,TRBV7-9,TGTGCCAGCAGCCCTGCGGGGGCCACAGATACGCAGTATTTT,CASSPAGATDTQYF
TRBD1,few,TRBJ1-1,TRBV6-5,TGTGCCAGCAGGAGTGACAGGGTAATTCCTGAAGCTTTCTTT,CASRSDRVIPEAFF
-,-,TRBJ1-3,TRBV7-9,TGTGCCAGCACGCCCGGGTTTGCTGGAAACACCATATATTTT,CASTPGFAGNTIYF
TRBD1,-,TRBJ1-2,TRBV5-4,TGTGCCAGCAGCTTTGGGACAGGGGTGAGTGGCTACACCTTC,CASSFGTGVSGYTF
-,-,TRBJ2-2,TRBV30,TGTGCCTGGAGTAAAGGATTTGACGGGGAGCTGTTTTTT,CAWSKGFDGELFF
TRBD2,once,TRBJ2-1,TRBV27,TGTGCCAGCAGTTTCGGGTTAGCGGGAGCCAATGAGCAGTTCTTC,CASSFGLAGANEQFF
-,-,TRBJ2-7,TRBV6-1,TGTGCCAGCAGTGTGCTCAAGAACGATCTCCCCTACGAGCAGTACTTC,CASSVLKNDLPYEQYF
-,-,TRBJ2-1,TRBV9,TGTGCCAGCAGCGGGCCAGGGAGTCACAATGAGCAGTTCTTC,CASSGPGSHNEQFF
-,-,TRBJ2-3,TRBV6-2/TRBV6-3,TGTGCCAGCAGTTACTCCCCAGGCAGCACTTTTACAGATACGCAGTATTTT,CASSYSPGSTFTDTQYF
TRBD1,-,TRBJ2-1,TRBV29-1,TGCAGCGCCCGGACAGGGCTGGAGTACAATGAGCAGTTCTTC,CSARTGLEYNEQFF
-,-,TRBJ2-7,TRBV21-1,TGTGCCAGCAGCAAGGCGGGGACCTACGAGCAGTACTTC,CASSKAGTYEQYF
TRBD1,few,TRBJ2-7,TRBV7-9,TGTGCCAGCAGCTTCCCAGGGGGAAGGTACGAGCAGTACTTC,CASSFPGGRYEQYF
TRBD1,few,TRBJ1-5,TRBV27,TGTGCCAGCAGTTCCGGGACAGGGTCCCAGCCCCAGCATTTT,CASSSGTGSQPQHF
-,-,TRBJ2-3,TRBV5-1,TGCGCCAGCAGCTTGGACGGTTTTACAGATACGCAGTATTTT,CASSLDGFTDTQYF
TRBD1,-,TRBJ2-7,TRBV7-9,TGTGCCAGCAGCTTATTTGGGACAGGCAATAACGAGCAGTACTTC,CASSLFGTGNNEQYF
-,-,TRBJ2-4,TRBV28,TGTGCCAGCACACCCAGGAGGGGGGCCAAAAACATTCAGTACTTC,CASTPRRGAKNIQYF
-,-,TRBJ1-3,TRBV19,TGTGCCAGTAGTATATCCTTTAGCTCTGGAAACACCATATATTTT,CASSISFSSGNTIYF
-,-,TRBJ2-7,TRBV11-2,TGTGCCAGCAGCCGTTTGGACCTCTACGAGCAGTACTTC,CASSRLDLYEQYF
-,-,TRBJ1-4,TRBV3-1/TRBV3-2,TGTGCCAGCAGCCCCTGGGAGGGGAGAAAACTGTTTTTT,CASSPWEGRKLFF
-,-,TRBJ1-2,TRBV11-2,TGTGCCAGCAGCTTATCGTTTGGGGGGGAAGGAGGCTACACCTTC,CASSLSFGGEGGYTF
-,-,TRBJ1-4,TRBV29-1,TGCAGCGTTGGGGTGGGTGAAAAACTGTTTTTT,CSVGVGEKLFF
TRBD2,-,TRBJ2-3,TRBV28,TGTGCCAGCCGGGGACTAGCGGGAGGGTATGCAGATACGCAGTATTTT,CASRGLAGGYADTQYF
TRBD1,once,TRBJ2-7,TRBV27,TGTGCCAGCAGTATAACAGGGGTTCCCTACGAGCAGTACTTC,CASSITGVPYEQYF
TRBD1,-,TRBJ1-4,TRBV6-2/TRBV6-3,TGTGCCAGCAGTCCGCCCACGGGACAGGCTATATGGAAACTGTTTTTT,CASSPPTGQAIWKLFF
-,-,TRBJ1-5,TRBV6-6,TGTGCCAGCACCTTGACAGCCGATCAGCCCCAGCATTTT,CASTLTADQPQHF
TRBD1,-,TRBJ1-4,TRBV7-9,TGTGCCAGCAGCTTAGCAGGGGGCAATGAAAAACTGTTTTTT,CASSLAGGNEKLFF
-,-,TRBJ1-1,TRBV5-1,TGCGCCAGCAGCTTGGTAGTTCCCCGACAGTTGAACACTGAAGCTTTCTTT,CASSLVVPRQLNTEAFF
TRBD1,few,TRBJ2-5,TRBV6-6,TGTGCCAGCAGCCAACAGGGGGCGGAGACCCAGTACTTC,CASSQQGAETQYF
-,-,TRBJ1-1,TRBV19,TGTGCCAGTAGTAGGCCCCCCACTGAAGCTTTCTTT,CASSRPPTEAFF
TRBD2,-,TRBJ2-3,TRBV4-3,TGCGCCAGCAGCCAAGGACTAGCGGGAGTTAATACGCAGTATTTT,CASSQGLAGVNTQYF
TRBD1,-,TRBJ2-7,TRBV7-9,TGTGCCAGCAGCGACAGGGCCTACGAGCAGTACTTC,CASSDRAYEQYF
TRBD1,-,TRBJ2-1,TRBV6-6,TGTGCCAGCACTCGAGACAGGGCGCTCGATGAGCAGTTCTTC,CASTRDRALDEQFF
-,-,TRBJ1-5,TRBV19,TGTGCCAGTAGTCGATGGGACACCAATCAGCCCCAGCATTTT,CASSRWDTNQPQHF
-,-,TRBJ1-1,TRBV19,TGTGCCAGTAGTACCACGGCCGCTGAAGCTTTCTTT,CASSTTAAEAFF
-,-,TRBJ1-4,TRBV5-4,TGTGCCAGCAGCTTGGGGGCACTAGGGGAAAAACTGTTTTTT,CASSLGALGEKLFF
-,-,TRBJ2-5,TRBV4-3,TGCGCCAGCAGCCATCGGGCTTCGGGGCAAGAGACCCAGTACTTC,CASSHRASGQETQYF
TRBD1,-,TRBJ2-7,TRBV7-9,TGTGCCAGCAGCTTCCAAGTGGGACAGGGGTCGGGGGAGCAGTACTTC,CASSFQVGQGSGEQYF
TRBD1,-,TRBJ2-6,TRBV10-3,TGTGCCATCAGTGTAGGGACAGGGACTGGTGGGGCCAACGTCCTGACTTTC,CAISVGTGTGGANVLTF
-,-,TRBJ2-3,TRBV10-1,TGCGCCAGCAGTGAGAATCCCGCAGGGGCAGATACGCAGTATTTT,CASSENPAGADTQYF
-,-,TRBJ1-1,TRBV4-1,TGCGCCAGCAGCCAAGAGGTTCGGGGGGTGAACACTGAAGCTTTCTTT,CASSQEVRGVNTEAFF
TRBD2,-,TRBJ2-1,TRBV18,TGTGCCAGCTCACCCCAAGTGGCTAGCGGGAGTGTCGTGTATGAGCAGTTCTTC,CASSPQVASGSVVYEQFF
-,-,TRBJ2-7,TRBV5-4,TGTGCCAGCAGCCGGGCGGGCGAATCCGAGCAGTACTTC,CASSRAGESEQYF
TRBD1,few,TRBJ1-5,TRBV6-2/TRBV6-3,TGTGCCAGCAGTAAAACCGACAGGGCGGGACAGCCCCAGCATTTT,CASSKTDRAGQPQHF
-,-,TRBJ2-1,TRBV20-1,TGCAGTGCTAGTGGACGTGGTCCGATCGGTGAGCAGTTCTTC,CSASGRGPIGEQFF
-,-,TRBJ2-3,TRBV5-4,TGTGCCAGCAGCCCGACCCCAGATACGCAGTATTTT,CASSPTPDTQYF
TRBD2,-,TRBJ2-2,TRBV6-5,TGTGCCAGCCCGGGACTAGCGTCACAGGGGGAGCTGTTTTTT,CASPGLASQGELFF
TRBD1,-,TRBJ1-1,TRBV7-2,TGTGCCAGCAGCCCAGGGGGGGGTTGGGGCACTGAAGCTTTCTTT,CASSPGGGWGTEAFF
-,-,TRBJ2-2,TRBV24-1,TGTGCCACCAGCACAGGGATCGCCGGGGAGCTGTTTTTT,CATSTGIAGELFF
TRBD1,few,TRBJ2-7,TRBV4-3,TGCGCCAGCAGCCAGGACAGGGGGCCCTACGAGCAGTACTTC,CASSQDRGPYEQYF
-,-,TRBJ1-2,TRBV6-5,TGTGCCAGCAGCCCCGGGGGAGACTATGGCTACACCTTC,CASSPGGDYGYTF
-,-,TRBJ1-1,TRBV15,TGTGCCACCAGTTTCGTGGACACTGAAGCTTTCTTT,CATSFVDTEAFF
TRBD1,-,TRBJ2-3,TRBV11-1,TGTGCCAGCAGCCAGGGGGACCCCACGGGAGATACGCAGTATTTT,CASSQGDPTGDTQYF
-,-,TRBJ2-7,TRBV5-1,TGCGCCAGCAGCTTGGGAGGGACTTACGAGCAGTACTTC,CASSLGGTYEQYF
-,-,TRBJ1-3,TRBV9,TGTGCCAGCAGCGTACTCGGGGTGGTTGGAAACACCATATATTTT,CASSVLGVVGNTIYF
-,-,TRBJ1-4,TRBV20-1,TGCAGTGCTAGTGCGGCAGGGAGGGATGAAAAACTGTTTTTT,CSASAAGRDEKLFF
TRBD2,once,TRBJ2-1,TRBV24-1,TGTGCCACTAGCGGGACTAGCGGGAGCAATGAGCAGTTCTTC,CATSGTSGSNEQFF